The 31 T cell receptor beta chains below come from one sample, sequenced in a study of spatial heterogeneity in lung cancer. TCRdb passed the 5' RACE reads through MiXCR, listing each CDR3 protein once. Here the sample spans 12,000 to 15,000 distinct CDR3 sequences, 7.5% to 8.5% being singletons. The time point was: sample taken at primary tumor resection. Researchers sequenced whole RNA taken from tumor, nontumor lung or frozen PBMC without sorting. Sample: PBMCs, taken at surgery. The source of these receptors is a female donor with early-stage non-small cell lung cancer.

Ten or more counts support this clonotype. The chain is built from TRBV27 and TRBJ1-3; the D is unclear. The V gene lost 0 bases and the J gene lost 0 bases, with 6 bases spanning the gap. CDR3 length: 15 residues. Germline CDR1 and CDR2: MNHEY and SMNVEV (reference sequence). The DNA of the CDR3 is TGTGCCAGCAGTTTATCCGGCATCTCTGGAAACACCATATATTTT. This translates into CASSLSGISGNTIYF.

The CDR3, as DNA: TGTGCCAGCAGCTTGGGGAAAAATCAGCCCCAGCATTTT. Encoded protein: CASSLGKNQPQHF. The rearrangement joins TRBV5-4 to TRBJ1-5; no firm D call. This CDR3 is 13 amino acids long. Germline V gives CDR1 SGHNT, CDR2 YYREEE (reference sequence). The V gene lost 0 bases and the J gene lost 4 bases, with 5 bases spanning the gap.

This clonotype was counted many times. This sequence joins TRBV27 and TRBJ2-3, with D possibly being TRBD2 (6 bases). Germline V CDR1 and CDR2: MNHEY, SMNVEV (reference sequence). The CDR3 runs 13 residues. The ends were cut back, 11 bases at V and 0 bases at J, with 12 bases in the middle. CDR3 loop: CAARDHSTDTQYF. The CDR3 nucleotides read TGTGCCGCGCGGGACCACAGCACAGATACGCAGTATTTT.

This clonotype occurred many times. The chain joins TRBV18 to TRBJ1-1; 9 bases map to TRBD1. The V segment lost 6 bases and the J segment 0 bases; nucleotides outside the gene matches: 5. Germline CDR1 is KGHSH and CDR2 is LQKENI. The CDR3 has 15 amino acids. CDR3 nucleotides: TGTGCCAGCTCTCAGGGACAGGGCGTGAACACTGAAGCTTTCTTT. This translates into CASSQGQGVNTEAFF. Supplemented by reference TRBV18 and TRBJ1-1, the full variable domain reads NAGVMQNPRHLVRRRGQEARLRCSPMKGHSHVYWYRQLPEEGLKFMVYLQKENIIDESGMPKERFSAEFPKEGPSILRIQQVVRGDSAAYFCASSQGQGVNTEAFFGQGTRLTVV.

This clonotype was picked up many times. The chain has TRBV5-1 and TRBJ2-6; D is unresolved. The CDR3 has 16 amino acids. Trimming removed 0 bases from V and 2 bases from J, with 9 bases in between. Germline V gene data show CDR1 as SGHRS and CDR2 as YFSETQ. The CDR3 bases are TGCGCCAGCAGCTTGGATTGGGGAACTGGGGCCAACGTCCTGACTTTC. It translates to CASSLDWGTGANVLTF. Supplemented by reference TRBV5-1 and TRBJ2-6, the full variable domain reads KAGVTQTPRYLIKTRGQQVTLSCSPISGHRSVSWYQQTPGQGLQFLFEYFSETQRNKGNFPGRFSGRQFSNSRSEMNVSTLELGDSALYLCASSLDWGTGANVLTFGAGSRLTVL.

This clonotype was seen ten or more times. The rearrangement uses TRBV6-2 or TRBV6-3 and TRBJ2-2; a weak D match, TRBD2 (5 bases). Trimming removed 5 bases at V and 3 bases at J, with 16 bases between. CDR3 length: 16 amino acids. CDR1 and CDR2 from the germline V gene are MNHEY and SVGEGT. This CDR3 reads CASSPRALGDTGELFF. Here the CDR3 DNA reads TGTGCCAGCAGTCCAAGGGCCCTCGGGGACACCGGGGAGCTGTTTTTT.

This clonotype was found many times. The chain links TRBV12-5 to TRBJ1-2; 11 bases align to TRBD1. CDR1 is LGHNT, CDR2 FRNRAP, per germline. CDR3 size: 15 residues. J was trimmed by 6 bases and V by 9 bases; bases with no gene match: 12. CDR3 sequence reads: CASDTGTGGLDGYTF. The DNA of the CDR3 is TGTGCTAGCGATACCGGGACAGGGGGGTTGGATGGCTACACCTTC.

About this clonotype itself: One end of the junction does not line up with germline, which may come from a read error. V gene TRBV20-1 combines with J gene TRBJ2-7; D uncertain. The CDR3 consists of 11 residues. Germline CDR1 reads DFQATT; CDR2 reads SNEGSKA (reference sequence). The CDR3 DNA reads TGCAGTGCTACCGACGGACGAACCCGCCACTTC. Translating gives CSATDGRTRHF.

This clonotype has at least ten counts. The chain employs TRBV20-1 and TRBJ2-3; D is unclear. CDR3 length: 12 residues. Per germline, CDR1 DFQATT and CDR2 SNEGSKA (reference sequence). V was shortened by 4 bases and J by 2 bases, with 7 bases between the two germline ends. The CDR3 is CSANIPTDTQYF. CDR3 coding DNA: TGCAGTGCTAATATACCCACAGATACGCAGTATTTT.

In its sample, this clonotype was seen a few times. The V call is TRBV19, the J call TRBJ2-1, with 11 positions matching TRBD2. Looked up from germline, CDR1 is LNHDA and CDR2 is SQIVND (reference sequence). V lost 5 bases to trimming and J lost 3 bases; unmatched junction nucleotides: 3. The CDR3 loop spans 15 amino acids. CDR3 bases: TGTGCCAGTAGTTCGGGGACTAGCGGCTACAATGAGCAGTTCTTC. Amino acid sequence: CASSSGTSGYNEQFF. The whole variable domain, remainder taken from reference TRBV19 and TRBJ2-1, is DGGITQSPKYLFRKEGQNVTLSCEQNLNHDAMYWYRQDPGQGLRLIYYSQIVNDFQKGDIAEGYSVSREKKESFPLTVTSAQKNPTAFYLCASSSGTSGYNEQFFGPGTRLTVL.

This clonotype was seen more than once but under ten times. CDR3 DNA sequence: TGTGCCAGCAGTCAGGAAGGGACCGTATGGGGGGAGCAGTACTTC. Translating gives CASSQEGTVWGEQYF. The chain uses TRBV6-5 and TRBJ2-7, with D possibly being TRBD1 or TRBD2 (5 bases each). This CDR3 region has 15 residues. Trimming removed 5 bases from V and 7 bases from J, with 21 bases in between. Germline assignment: CDR1 MNHEY and CDR2 SVGAGI.

At least ten counts were recorded for this clonotype. This chain joins TRBV5-1 and TRBJ2-3; D not certain. Trimming removed 2 bases at V and 3 bases at J, with 10 bases between. This CDR3 has 14 residues. CDR1 is SGHRS and CDR2 is YFSETQ in the germline V gene. CDR3 residues: CASSFGQETDTQYF. The CDR3 DNA reads TGCGCCAGCAGCTTCGGGCAGGAGACAGATACGCAGTATTTT.

V gene TRBV20-1 combines with J gene TRBJ2-3, with D possibly matching TRBD2 (6 bases). There are 14 residues in the CDR3. Trimming stripped 2 bases from V and 2 bases from J, with 11 bases between. Germline V gene lookup returns CDR1 DFQATT and CDR2 SNEGSKA (reference sequence). The CDR3 nucleotides are TGCAGTGCTAGATCGGGACTTTACACAGATACGCAGTATTTT. Its translation: CSARSGLYTDTQYF.

The chain couples TRBV5-6 to TRBJ2-5, with 11 bases fitting TRBD1. The CDR3 runs to 17 residues. CDR1 is SGHDT, CDR2 YYEEEE, per germline. Trimming removed 4 bases from V and 2 bases from J; junction bases left unmatched: 10. DNA of the CDR3: TGTGCCAGCAGCCCGACGGGACAGGGGGACGTTCAAGAGACCCAGTACTTC. Translating gives CASSPTGQGDVQETQYF.

This clonotype was seen many times. The V call is TRBV6-2 or TRBV6-3, the J call TRBJ2-1; D possibly corresponds to TRBD1 (5 bases). Per germline, CDR1 MNHEY and CDR2 SVGEGT. The CDR3 is 15 amino acids. Trimming pared 0 bases from V and 8 bases from J, leaving 14 bases between. In DNA form, the CDR3 reads TGTGCCAGCAGTTACTCAGGGGTCGAAAGGGATGAGCAGTTCTTC. This gives the protein CASSYSGVERDEQFF.

In its sample, this clonotype was seen many times. The genes are TRBV20-1 and TRBJ2-1, with TRBD2 as a possible D gene (6 bases). The CDR3 covers 11 residues. Germline CDR1 reads DFQATT; CDR2 reads SNEGSKA (reference sequence). V lost 2 bases and J lost 13, with 12 bases in between. CDR3 bases: TGCAGTGCTAGAACTAGGAGGGGACAGTTCTTC. This codes for CSARTRRGQFF.

Ten or more counts support this clonotype. The gene calls are TRBV28 and TRBJ1-3; D not certain. The CDR3 spans 15 residues. V lost 6 bases and J 3 bases, leaving 15 bases between the germline ends. Germline loops: CDR1 MDHEN, CDR2 SYDVKM. For the CDR3, the DNA is TGTGCCAGCAGGACGGGTCCCCGAGGTGGAAACACCATATATTTT. This translates into CASRTGPRGGNTIYF.

The CDR3 loop reads CASSLGSSLAQQETQYF. The DNA for the CDR3 is TGTGCCAGCAGTTTGGGAAGTAGTCTAGCACAGCAAGAGACCCAGTACTTC. This chain connects TRBV2 to TRBJ2-5; D might be TRBD2 (5 bases). CDR3 length: 17 residues. Between the trimmed V and J ends, which lost 5 bases and 2 bases, there was a span of 21 bases. Germline CDR1 and CDR2: SNHLY and FYNNEI.

This clonotype occurred many times. This rearrangement joins TRBV28 to TRBJ1-2; 7 bases match TRBD1. This CDR3 contains 15 residues. CDR1 and CDR2 (germline): MDHEN, SYDVKM. Trimming took 5 bases from V and 7 from J; bases not matched to a gene: 13. In nucleotides, the CDR3 is TGTGCCAGCAGTCTCGCGGCAGGGGGGGATTCTGGCTACACCTTC. Amino acid sequence: CASSLAAGGDSGYTF.

In this sample, this clonotype turned up many times. The chain carries TRBV28 and TRBJ1-5, with D unclear. With 6 bases removed from V and 4 bases from J, the gap between germline ends came to 7 bases. The CDR3 is 12 residues long. Germline V gives CDR1 MDHEN, CDR2 SYDVKM. CDR3: CASRPPNQPQHF. The CDR3 DNA reads as TGTGCCAGCAGACCCCCGAATCAGCCCCAGCATTTT. Combining the CDR3 with reference TRBV28 and TRBJ1-5 gives the whole variable domain DVKVTQSSRYLVKRTGEKVFLECVQDMDHENMFWYRQDPGLGLRLIYFSYDVKMKEKGDIPEGYSVSREKKERFSLILESASTNQTSMYLCASRPPNQPQHFGDGTRLSIL.

This clonotype was detected ten times or more. This sequence joins TRBV12-3 or TRBV12-4 and TRBJ1-5; unclear D gene. The CDR3 contains 16 residues. V gave up 6 bases and J gave up 4 bases, with 19 bases separating them. CDR3 loop: CASRLWPHSKNQPQHF. The CDR3, as DNA: TGTGCCAGCAGGCTTTGGCCACACAGTAAAAATCAGCCCCAGCATTTT.

Within the sample, this clonotype is medium-sized (0.01 to 0.1%). This chain uses TRBV20-1 with TRBJ2-1; 7 bases match TRBD2. Germline lookup yields CDR1 DFQATT and CDR2 SNEGSKA (reference sequence). The CDR3 extends over 15 amino acids. Germline trimming cut 0 bases from V and 3 bases from J; bases unmatched to any gene: 5. CDR3 coding DNA: TGCAGTGCTAGAGATCGAGGACTAGACTACAATGAGCAGTTCTTC. Its translation: CSARDRGLDYNEQFF.

This clonotype was observed at least ten times. The chain recombines TRBV18 with TRBJ2-4, with 7 bases identical to TRBD1. J lost 2 bases, V lost 7 bases, and 5 bases had no gene match. Germline V gives CDR1 KGHSH, CDR2 LQKENI. The CDR3 contains 14 residues. CDR3 bases: TGTGCCAGCTGCGAGGACAGGACCAAAAACATTCAGTACTTC. Translated, it gives CASCEDRTKNIQYF.

This clonotype was seen many times. The chain joins TRBV11-2 to TRBJ2-2; 7 bases fit TRBD2. The junction had 7 bases not matched to a gene; V was cut back by 5 bases and J by 4 bases. Germline CDR1 reads SGHAT; CDR2 reads FQNNGV. The CDR3 extends over 15 amino acids. In DNA, the CDR3 is TGTGCCAGCAGCCCCGGACTAGTGACCACCGGGGAGCTGTTTTTT. Its translation: CASSPGLVTTGELFF. Together with reference TRBV11-2 and TRBJ2-2, the CDR3 gives the full variable domain: EAGVAQSPRYKIIEKRQSVAFWCNPISGHATLYWYQQILGQGPKLLIQFQNNGVVDDSQLPKDRFSAERLKGVDSTLKIQPAKLEDSAVYLCASSPGLVTTGELFFGEGSRLTVL.

This clonotype was seen repeatedly, ten times or more. The chain has TRBV2 and TRBJ1-6; a weak D match, TRBD1 (6 bases). The germline CDR1 and CDR2 sequences are SNHLY and FYNNEI. This CDR3 is built from 22 residues. V was cut by 3 bases and J by 4 bases, with 31 bases left in between. CDR3 loop: CASSEGGMVSRQGQGYNSPLHF. CDR3 bases: TGTGCCAGCAGTGAGGGTGGAATGGTTTCTCGGCAGGGACAAGGATATAATTCACCCCTCCACTTT.

This clonotype has ten or more counts. The V call is TRBV12-3 or TRBV12-4, the J call TRBJ2-2; 12 bases are shared with TRBD1. The length of the CDR3 is 16 residues. The trim removed 6 bases at V and 5 bases at J, leaving 7 bases unmatched. CDR3 in amino acids: CASSLGQGARTGELFF. Written as DNA, the CDR3 is TGTGCCAGCAGCCTGGGACAGGGGGCGAGGACCGGGGAGCTGTTTTTT.

This clonotype was seen many times. CDR3 in DNA: TGTGCCAGCAGGAAACCCGAACAGGGCGACACTGAAGCTTTCTTT. Encoded protein: CASRKPEQGDTEAFF. The gene calls are TRBV7-9 and TRBJ1-1; tentative D call: TRBD1 (6 bases). With 6 bases removed from V and 3 bases from J, the gap between germline ends came to 17 bases. This CDR3 has 15 residues. The germline gives CDR1 SEHNR, CDR2 FQNEAQ (reference sequence).

This clonotype was detected ten times or more. The chain uses TRBV9 and TRBJ2-1, with 9 bases fitting TRBD2. Germline loops: CDR1 SGDLS, CDR2 YYNGEE. The V and J ends lost 5 bases and 0 bases, in that order; junction bases with no gene match: 3. The CDR3 runs 15 residues. The DNA for the CDR3 is TGTGCCAGCAGTCGAGCGGGGGGCTCCTACAATGAGCAGTTCTTC. This codes for CASSRAGGSYNEQFF.

This chain uses TRBV5-1 with TRBJ1-4; TRBD1 aligns across 7 bases. Germline assignment: CDR1 SGHRS and CDR2 YFSETQ. The CDR3 extends over 19 amino acids. J lost 0 bases, V lost 3 bases, and 14 bases had no gene match. The CDR3 reads CASSSEPPSRGATNEKLFF. The CDR3 DNA sequence: TGCGCCAGCAGCTCGGAACCCCCCTCCAGGGGGGCAACTAATGAAAAACTGTTTTTT.

CDR3 in amino acids: CSARGVRANSPLHF. CDR3 DNA: TGCAGTGCTAGAGGTGTCAGGGCGAATTCACCCCTCCACTTT. This chain links TRBV20-1 with TRBJ1-6; the D gene is possibly TRBD1 (5 bases). This CDR3 comprises 14 residues. V lost 1 base and J lost 7, with 11 bases in between. The V gene's germline CDR1 is DFQATT and CDR2 SNEGSKA (reference sequence).

This clonotype was detected only once. V usage is TRBV5-4 and J usage is TRBJ1-1; D is ambiguous. Per germline, CDR1 SGHNT and CDR2 YYREEE (reference sequence). V shed 4 bases and J shed 1 base, with 8 bases lying between them. The CDR3 loop spans 13 amino acids. CDR3 nucleotide sequence: TGTGCCAGCAGCGTCCAGGCGAACACTGAAGCTTTCTTT. It is translated as CASSVQANTEAFF.